Listed here are 25 T cell receptor beta chains from one sample, sequenced in a study of blood T cell repertoires in COVID-19. Profiled with immunoSEQ multiplex PCR; TCRdb holds only in-frame clones, not every one. The data show some 240,000 clones, with 90% seen just once and around 1.9% held by the top ten. The sequencing input was peripheral blood. The receptors come from an older woman with COVID-19, enrolled during active disease.

V is TRBV7-2 and J is TRBJ1-3; D possibly corresponds to TRBD1 (5 bases). Germline assignment: CDR1 SGHTA and CDR2 FQGNSA. The CDR3 has 16 amino acids. V lost 0 bases, J lost 2 bases, and 11 bases lay in between. CDR3 protein: CASSLAPTRAGNTIYF. In nucleotides, the CDR3 is TGTGCCAGCAGCTTAGCGCCTACCAGGGCTGGAAACACCATATATTTT.

The genes are TRBV6-5 and TRBJ1-2; D is unclear. There are 15 residues in the CDR3. Looked up from germline, CDR1 is MNHEY and CDR2 is SVGAGI. V was pared by 0 bases and J by 0 bases, with 8 bases between. Here the CDR3 reads CASSYSGSTNYGYTF. CDR3 DNA sequence: TGTGCCAGCAGTTACTCGGGCAGCACTAACTATGGCTACACCTTC.

The CDR3 is CASSQTGQTTNEKLFF. The CDR3, as DNA: TGTGCCAGCAGCCAAACGGGACAGACAACTAATGAAAAACTGTTTTTT. The chain joins TRBV4-2 to TRBJ1-4; TRBD1 matches at 7 bases. CDR1 is LGHNA and CDR2 is YNFKEQ in the germline V gene. V trimming: 2 bases; J trimming: 0 bases; junction bases outside the gene matches: 3. The CDR3 contains 16 residues.

The chain recombines TRBV9 with TRBJ1-1; tentatively, D is TRBD1 (6 bases). V lost 0 bases to trimming and J lost 0 bases, with 9 bases between them. The CDR3 spans 15 residues. Germline V gives CDR1 SGDLS, CDR2 YYNGEE. CDR3 residues: CASSVGQVMNTEAFF. CDR3 DNA sequence: TGTGCCAGCAGCGTAGGACAGGTCATGAACACTGAAGCTTTCTTT.

This clone was detected once. The rearrangement links TRBV6-4 to TRBJ2-1; no definite D call. Germline values: CDR1 MRHNA, CDR2 SNTAGT. V lost 6 bases and J lost 2, with 14 bases in between. The CDR3 is 15 amino acids. For the CDR3, the DNA is TGTGCCAGCAGCGCCGGAGAGCCAGCCTACAATGAGCAGTTCTTC. Encoded protein: CASSAGEPAYNEQFF.

The V gene is TRBV7-9, the J gene TRBJ2-3; D possibly corresponds to TRBD2 (5 bases). From germline, CDR1 is SEHNR and CDR2 FQNEAQ (reference sequence). The CDR3 covers 14 residues. The germline V and J ends were trimmed by 5 bases and 4 bases, with 13 bases remaining between them. CDR3 in DNA: TGTGCCAGCAGCCCAGGACTCGACTCAGATACGCAGTATTTT. The encoded protein is CASSPGLDSDTQYF. The full variable domain, with the rest looked up from reference TRBV7-9 and TRBJ2-3, is DTGVSQNPRHKITKRGQNVTFRCDPISEHNRLYWYRQTLGQGPEFLTYFQNEAQLEKSRLLSDRFSAERPKGSFSTLEIQRTEQGDSAMYLCASSPGLDSDTQYFGPGTRLTVL.

V and J are TRBV29-1 and TRBJ1-1; 7 positions agree with TRBD1. Germline V lookup: CDR1 SQVTM, CDR2 ANQGSEA. Unmatched junction bases numbered 7, after V lost 6 bases and J lost 6 bases. This CDR3 region has 12 residues. The CDR3 spells CSVLTGWPEAFF. The CDR3 nucleotides are TGCAGCGTCCTGACAGGGTGGCCTGAAGCTTTCTTT.

The V and J genes are TRBV3-1 (or the pseudogene TRBV3-2) and TRBJ1-3, with 8 bases that match TRBD1. Germline CDR1 and CDR2: LGHDT and YNNKEL (reference sequence). The CDR3 spans 16 residues. Trimming took 5 bases from V and 2 from J; bases not matched to a gene: 8. CDR3 region: CASSSLAGGPGNTIYF. Here the CDR3 DNA reads TGTGCCAGCAGCTCCCTAGCAGGGGGCCCTGGAAACACCATATATTTT.

This chain uses TRBV29-1 with TRBJ2-7, with 9 bases identical to TRBD2. The CDR3 covers 14 residues. CDR1 is SQVTM and CDR2 is ANQGSEA in the germline V gene. After removal of 6 bases from V and 3 bases from J, the junction contained 9 bases not matched to a gene. The CDR3 sequence is CSVGRLAGNYEQYF. The CDR3 DNA sequence: TGCAGCGTGGGCCGGCTAGCGGGGAACTACGAGCAGTACTTC.

The genes are TRBV7-9 and TRBJ1-6; D is undetermined. The germline V gene encodes CDR1 SEHNR and CDR2 FQNEAQ (reference sequence). The CDR3 runs 12 residues. V lost 3 bases to trimming and J lost 10 bases, with 7 bases between them. The CDR3 protein is CASSLRESPLHF. In DNA form, the CDR3 reads TGTGCCAGCAGCTTGAGGGAATCACCCCTCCACTTT.

This clone was observed a handful of times. V gene TRBV5-5 combines with J gene TRBJ1-2; TRBD1 matches at 7 bases. Germline lookup yields CDR1 SGHKS and CDR2 YYEKEE (reference sequence). The CDR3 totals 16 residues. With 0 bases clipped from V and 4 bases from J, the junction kept 9 bases outside the gene matches. Here the CDR3 reads CASSLAVGTVVYGYTF. The DNA for the CDR3 is TGTGCCAGCAGCTTGGCCGTTGGGACAGTTGTCTATGGCTACACCTTC.

The count of this clone is one. This chain connects TRBV2 to TRBJ1-2; 8 positions match TRBD1. Losses at the gene ends were 7 bases for V and 8 bases for J; bases not matched to a gene: 3. The germline CDR1 and CDR2 sequences are SNHLY and FYNNEI. The CDR3 contains 11 residues. The CDR3 loop reads CASTRTGGYTF. The DNA for the CDR3 is TGTGCCAGCACCCGGACAGGGGGCTACACCTTC.

The gene calls are TRBV6-2 or TRBV6-3 and TRBJ2-5; weak D call: TRBD2 (7 bases). Germline-derived CDR1 and CDR2 are MNHEY and SVGEGT. V lost 6 bases to trimming and J lost 4 bases, with 15 bases between them. The CDR3 is 14 amino acids. DNA for the CDR3: TGTGCCAGCAGCCTCCCGGGGGGCGGAGAGACCCAGTACTTC. As protein: CASSLPGGGETQYF.

This clone showed up just once. The V call is TRBV7-2, the J call TRBJ2-3; 10 bases are a match to TRBD2. The trim removed 5 bases at V and 3 bases at J, leaving 11 bases unmatched. The CDR3 is 17 residues long. From germline, CDR1 is SGHTA and CDR2 FQGNSA. The DNA of the CDR3 is TGTGCCAGCAGCCCGGTAGGAGCGGGGGGGCGAACAGATACGCAGTATTTT. Protein: CASSPVGAGGRTDTQYF.

This clone has just a few counts. Its ends do not fully match the called genes, so a read error is possible. The rearrangement uses TRBV5-8 and TRBJ1-4; no definite D call. The germline V gene encodes CDR1 SGHTS and CDR2 YDEGEE. This CDR3 has 17 residues. The CDR3 protein is CASTLIYGPSGREKLFF. DNA for the CDR3: TGTGCCAGCACCTTGATATATGGGCCTTCAGGTCGTGAAAAACTGTTTTTT. Full variable domain (rest looked up from reference TRBV5-8 and TRBJ1-4): EAGVTQSPTHLIKTRGQQATLRCSPISGHTSVYWYQQALGLGLQFLLWYDEGEERNRGNFPPRFSGRQFPNYSSELNVNALELEDSALYLCASTLIYGPSGREKLFFGSGTQLSVL.

This chain uses TRBV19 with TRBJ2-4; 8 bases are a match to TRBD2. The CDR3 has 14 amino acids. From germline, CDR1 is LNHDA and CDR2 SQIVND (reference sequence). The ends lost 4 bases at V and 7 bases at J; junction bases unmatched: 6. CDR3 coding DNA: TGTGCCAGTAGTAACTTAGCGGGAAGGAACATTCAGTACTTC. Amino acids: CASSNLAGRNIQYF.

J is TRBJ2-5 and V is TRBV5-1; D unresolved. This CDR3 has 13 amino acids. Germline V lookup: CDR1 SGHRS, CDR2 YFSETQ. The ends were cut back, 0 bases at V and 1 base at J, with 4 bases in the middle. The CDR3 region has the DNA TGCGCCAGCAGCTTGGGACTCCAAGAGACCCAGTACTTC. It codes for CASSLGLQETQYF.

CDR3 protein: CATQGDNSPLHF. The CDR3 DNA is TGTGCCACCCAGGGGGATAATTCACCCCTCCACTTT. J is TRBJ1-6 and V is TRBV10-3; 7 bases line up with TRBD1. This CDR3 has 12 amino acids. The J segment lost 5 bases and the V segment lost 10 bases, leaving 2 bases of the junction unmatched. The germline CDR1 and CDR2 sequences are ENHRY and SYGVKD.

The chain's CDR3 is CASSSDSSYSPLHF. The CDR3 DNA follows: TGTGCCAGCAGCTCCGACAGTAGTTATTCACCCCTCCACTTT. This chain connects TRBV3-1 (or the pseudogene TRBV3-2) to TRBJ1-6, with D maybe TRBD1 (5 bases). CDR1 and CDR2 from the germline V gene are LGHDT and YNNKEL (reference sequence). This CDR3 spans 14 amino acids. The ends were cut back, 5 bases at V and 8 bases at J, with 13 bases in the middle.

The genes are TRBV2 and TRBJ2-1; 8 nucleotides match TRBD2. J gave up 4 bases and V 3 bases, and 5 bases lay outside the gene matches. The germline V gene encodes CDR1 SNHLY and CDR2 FYNNEI. The CDR3 loop spans 15 amino acids. CDR3 nucleotides: TGTGCCAGCAGTGAGGTAGCGGGGCCATACAATGAGCAGTTCTTC. It yields the protein CASSEVAGPYNEQFF.

The V and J genes are TRBV6-6 and TRBJ1-1; the D gene is possibly TRBD1 (5 bases). Germline V gene lookup returns CDR1 MNHNY and CDR2 SVGAGI (reference sequence). The germline V and J ends were trimmed by 3 bases and 4 bases, with 12 bases remaining between them. There are 14 residues in the CDR3. The CDR3 DNA reads as TGTGCCAGCAGTTATGGGGGAGGGAGCACTGAAGCTTTCTTT. It codes for CASSYGGGSTEAFF.

V is TRBV7-9 and J is TRBJ2-3; 8 bases fit TRBD2. V shed 5 bases and J 5 bases; nucleotides not matched to a gene: 3. The CDR3 extends over 13 amino acids. Germline lookup yields CDR1 SEHNR and CDR2 FQNEAQ (reference sequence). CDR3 in amino acids: CASSPGGGDTQYF. DNA for the CDR3: TGTGCCAGCAGCCCCGGGGGGGGAGATACGCAGTATTTT. The full variable domain, its missing parts supplied by reference TRBV7-9 and TRBJ2-3, is DTGVSQNPRHKITKRGQNVTFRCDPISEHNRLYWYRQTLGQGPEFLTYFQNEAQLEKSRLLSDRFSAERPKGSFSTLEIQRTEQGDSAMYLCASSPGGGDTQYFGPGTRLTVL.

V gene TRBV9 combines with J gene TRBJ1-2; D ambiguous. Trimming left V 1 base short and J 6 bases short, with 16 bases between. CDR1 and CDR2 from the germline V gene are SGDLS and YYNGEE. This CDR3 is 15 amino acids long. The CDR3 region has the DNA TGTGCCAGCAGCGTAAACACGGGGTTCGGGGATGGCTACACCTTC. Amino acids: CASSVNTGFGDGYTF. Drawing the rest from reference TRBV9 and TRBJ1-2, the complete variable domain is DSGVTQTPKHLITATGQRVTLRCSPRSGDLSVYWYQQSLDQGLQFLIQYYNGEERAKGNILERFSAQQFPDLHSELNLSSLELGDSALYFCASSVNTGFGDGYTFGSGTRLTVV.

The chain uses TRBV11-2 and TRBJ1-6; D possibly corresponds to TRBD1 (5 bases). Germline-derived CDR1 and CDR2 are SGHAT and FQNNGV. This CDR3 contains 14 residues. V lost 1 base and J lost 13, with 14 bases in between. The CDR3 DNA reads TGTGCCAGCAGCTTAGGGGGCGGCCAGTTCCCCCTCCACTTT. Translated, it gives CASSLGGGQFPLHF. Full variable domain (missing parts from reference TRBV11-2 and TRBJ1-6): EAGVAQSPRYKIIEKRQSVAFWCNPISGHATLYWYQQILGQGPKLLIQFQNNGVVDDSQLPKDRFSAERLKGVDSTLKIQPAKLEDSAVYLCASSLGGGQFPLHFGNGTRLTVT.

This clone has more than one count but fewer than ten. The genes are TRBV4-1 and TRBJ2-7; a possible D gene is TRBD1 (5 bases). This CDR3 has 17 amino acids. Per germline, CDR1 MGHRA and CDR2 YSYEKL. The germline V and J ends were trimmed by 1 base and 3 bases, with 19 bases remaining between them. The CDR3 bases are TGCGCCAGCAGCCAAGCAAGCTTTTGGCAGGGCAACTACGAGCAGTACTTC. This gives the protein CASSQASFWQGNYEQYF.